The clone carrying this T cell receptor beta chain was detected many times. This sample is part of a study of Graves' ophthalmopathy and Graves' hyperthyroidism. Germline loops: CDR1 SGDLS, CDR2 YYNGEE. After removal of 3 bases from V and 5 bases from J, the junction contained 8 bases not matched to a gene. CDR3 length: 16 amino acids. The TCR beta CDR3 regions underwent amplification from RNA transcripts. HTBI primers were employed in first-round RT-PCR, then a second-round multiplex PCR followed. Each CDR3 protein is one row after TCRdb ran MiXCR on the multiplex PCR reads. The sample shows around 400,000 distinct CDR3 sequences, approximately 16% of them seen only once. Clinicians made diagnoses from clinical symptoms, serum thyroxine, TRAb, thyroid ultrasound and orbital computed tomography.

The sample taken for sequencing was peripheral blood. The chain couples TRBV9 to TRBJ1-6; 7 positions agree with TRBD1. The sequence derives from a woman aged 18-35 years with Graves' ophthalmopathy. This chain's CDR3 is CASSGFGTDDNSPLHF. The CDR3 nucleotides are TGTGCCAGCAGCGGATTCGGGACAGACGATAATTCACCCCTCCACTTT. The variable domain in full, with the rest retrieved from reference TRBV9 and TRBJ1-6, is DSGVTQTPKHLITATGQRVTLRCSPRSGDLSVYWYQQSLDQGLQFLIQYYNGEERAKGNILERFSAQQFPDLHSELNLSSLELGDSALYFCASSGFGTDDNSPLHFGNGTRLTVT.